This T cell receptor (beta chain) appears in the sequencing data of a study of blood T cell repertoires in COVID-19. This table comes from immunoSEQ multiplex PCR, and its TCRdb copy is limited to in-frame clones, with some not included. The table has 80,000 to 95,000 clones, 75% to 90% seen once; the top ten hold around 29%. There are 15 residues in the CDR3. From germline, CDR1 is SGHRS and CDR2 YFSETQ. V gave up 4 bases and J gave up 5 bases, with 18 bases separating them. The sequence derives from a woman older than 75 with active or convalescent COVID-19. Sequenced: peripheral blood. This chain connects TRBV5-1 to TRBJ1-1; D is possibly TRBD1 (6 bases). The CDR3 DNA sequence: TGCGCCAGCAGCATTGATACAGGGTGGGGAACTGAAGCTTTCTTT. Its translation: CASSIDTGWGTEAFF.